These 24 T cell receptor beta chains came from one sample sequenced in a study of beta chain features in type 1 diabetes. The entirety of the isolated RNA underwent reverse transcription, so expressed TCRB transcripts were sequenced. The protocol was immunoSEQ multiplex PCR, while the TCRdb copy is restricted to in-frame clones and leaves out a portion. The sample includes about 620,000 clones, roughly 16% of them seen just once. Sequenced input: naive CD4+ T cells from blood. The receptors were sampled from a young man in good health.

The rearrangement uses TRBV4-2 and TRBJ2-1; no firm D call. This CDR3 has 16 residues. Germline V gene sequence: CDR1 LGHNA, CDR2 YNFKEQ. Trimming stripped 0 bases from V and 3 bases from J, with 12 bases between. CDR3 sequence reads: CASSQDNLAGYNEQFF. The CDR3 DNA is TGTGCCAGCAGCCAAGATAACCTGGCCGGCTACAATGAGCAGTTCTTC.

The CDR3 spells CASSWGSNQPQHF. Written as DNA, the CDR3 is TGTGCCAGCAGTTGGGGTAGCAATCAGCCCCAGCATTTT. The chain joins TRBV28 to TRBJ1-5; D is uncertain. Germline lookup yields CDR1 MDHEN and CDR2 SYDVKM. CDR3 length: 13 residues. Between the trimmed V and J ends, which lost 4 bases and 0 bases, there was a span of 4 bases.

This clone was found a few times. The chain uses TRBV2 and TRBJ2-2; TRBD1 agrees at 9 bases. This CDR3 has 15 amino acids. Germline values: CDR1 SNHLY, CDR2 FYNNEI. V shed 7 bases, J shed 1 base, and the junction held 4 bases outside the gene matches. The CDR3 sequence: CASNGQGRNTGELFF. The DNA for the CDR3 is TGTGCCAGCAATGGACAGGGGAGGAACACCGGGGAGCTGTTTTTT.

The rearrangement joins TRBV7-3 to TRBJ2-3, with 8 bases fitting TRBD2. The CDR3 extends over 16 amino acids. Per the germline V gene, CDR1 is SGHTA and CDR2 is FQGTGA. Trimming took 0 bases from V and 1 from J; bases not matched to a gene: 3. For the CDR3, the DNA is TGTGCCAGCAGCTTAACTCGCGGGGGGCGCACAGATACGCAGTATTTT. This gives the protein CASSLTRGGRTDTQYF.

The gene calls are TRBV28 and TRBJ1-2, with a tentative D call TRBD1 (5 bases). The length of the CDR3 is 14 residues. Trimming cost V 6 bases and J 4 bases, with 15 bases left between them. Germline CDR1 MDHEN, CDR2 SYDVKM. The CDR3 DNA reads as TGTGCCAGCAGGATAGCGGGACGGAGCTATGGCTACACCTTC. It is translated as CASRIAGRSYGYTF.

The rearrangement links TRBV7-9 to TRBJ1-2; D possibly corresponds to TRBD1 (5 bases). The V end was cut by 3 bases, the J end by 8 bases, with 16 bases between. Germline V gene data show CDR1 as SEHNR and CDR2 as FQNEAQ (reference sequence). This CDR3 has 14 residues. The CDR3 here is CASSFSGPAPGYTF. The CDR3 DNA reads TGTGCCAGCAGCTTTTCGGGGCCTGCTCCAGGCTACACCTTC.

J is TRBJ2-7 and V is TRBV6-5, with a weak D call TRBD2 (6 bases). The CDR3 is made up of 14 amino acids. V lost 6 bases to trimming and J lost 4 bases, with 16 bases between them. Germline V gene sequence: CDR1 MNHEY, CDR2 SVGAGI. CDR3 protein: CASSPDGSGYEQYF. The CDR3 nucleotides are TGTGCCAGCAGCCCCGACGGGAGCGGTTACGAGCAGTACTTC.

The chain recombines TRBV5-1 with TRBJ1-6, with D hard to call. Trimming stripped 0 bases from V and 6 bases from J, with 13 bases between. Germline V gives CDR1 SGHRS, CDR2 YFSETQ. The CDR3 has 16 residues. The DNA of the CDR3 is TGCGCCAGCAGCTTGGAGGGCTACCGGGGTAATTCACCCCTCCACTTT. This encodes CASSLEGYRGNSPLHF. Using reference TRBV5-1 and TRBJ1-6 for the parts outside the CDR3, the full variable domain is KAGVTQTPRYLIKTRGQQVTLSCSPISGHRSVSWYQQTPGQGLQFLFEYFSETQRNKGNFPGRFSGRQFSNSRSEMNVSTLELGDSALYLCASSLEGYRGNSPLHFGNGTRLTVT.

This clone was picked up a small number of times. The chain is built from TRBV28 and TRBJ2-4, with D perhaps matching TRBD2 (5 bases). CDR3 length: 16 residues. Germline V CDR1 and CDR2: MDHEN, SYDVKM. Trimming cost V 8 bases and J 2 bases, with 19 bases left between them. In DNA, the CDR3 is TGTGCCAGCCTGGACGTCCGAGGACTGACCAAAAACATTCAGTACTTC. Its protein product is CASLDVRGLTKNIQYF.

In its sample, this clone was seen a few times. This chain links TRBV7-2 with TRBJ2-6; no reliable D call. The germline gives CDR1 SGHTA, CDR2 FQGNSA. There are 15 residues in the CDR3. V dropped 2 bases and J dropped 0 bases, with 5 bases sitting between them. CDR3 sequence reads: CASSLQVSGANVLTF. Here the CDR3 DNA reads TGTGCCAGCAGCTTACAAGTCTCTGGGGCCAACGTCCTGACTTTC.

This clone was found a few times. This sequence joins TRBV9 and TRBJ2-1; 9 bases align to TRBD2. CDR1 is SGDLS and CDR2 is YYNGEE in the germline V gene. The CDR3 sequence is 16 residues long. The V and J ends lost 0 bases and 2 bases, in that order; junction bases with no gene match: 3. CDR3 bases: TGTGCCAGCAGCGTAGCTAGCGGGACCACCTACAATGAGCAGTTCTTC. Translated: CASSVASGTTYNEQFF. Supplemented by reference TRBV9 and TRBJ2-1, the full variable domain reads DSGVTQTPKHLITATGQRVTLRCSPRSGDLSVYWYQQSLDQGLQFLIQYYNGEERAKGNILERFSAQQFPDLHSELNLSSLELGDSALYFCASSVASGTTYNEQFFGPGTRLTVL.

The V and J genes are TRBV4-2 and TRBJ2-7; D may be TRBD2 (6 bases). CDR3 length equals 16 residues. V was clipped by 4 bases and J by 4 bases, with 20 bases between them. The germline gives CDR1 LGHNA, CDR2 YNFKEQ. The CDR3, as DNA: TGTGCCAGCAGCCGGTCCTTAGCGGAGGTCGAGTACGAGCAGTACTTC. This sequence encodes CASSRSLAEVEYEQYF.

This clone was seen more than once but under ten times. The chain combines TRBV27 with TRBJ2-5, with a tentative D call TRBD2 (7 bases). This CDR3 comprises 13 residues. Trimming shortened V by 7 bases and J by 4 bases, and 13 bases separated the two germline ends. The V gene's germline CDR1 is MNHEY and CDR2 SMNVEV (reference sequence). The CDR3 DNA is TGTGCCAGCACCCAAGGGGGGGGAGAGACCCAGTACTTC. It is translated as CASTQGGGETQYF.

The rearrangement uses TRBV15 and TRBJ1-2; a possible D gene is TRBD1 (5 bases). Germline CDR1 LNHNV, CDR2 YYDKDF (reference sequence). The CDR3 is made up of 16 amino acids. V was clipped by 1 base and J by 7 bases, with 19 bases between them. In DNA, the CDR3 is TGTGCCACCAGCAGAGTGGATGTGGGAGGGGCCGGTGGCTACACCTTC. Translating gives CATSRVDVGGAGGYTF.

The chain uses TRBV5-6 and TRBJ1-2; a weak D match, TRBD1 (5 bases). The CDR3 runs to 13 residues. From germline, CDR1 is SGHDT and CDR2 YYEEEE. The V end lost 4 bases, the J end lost 7 bases, and 14 bases lay between the germline ends. In DNA, the CDR3 is TGTGCCAGCAGCGACGGAGGGCAGGGTGGCTACACCTTC. Protein: CASSDGGQGGYTF.

The gene calls are TRBV7-6 and TRBJ1-6; 7 bases match TRBD1. J lost 7 bases, V lost 6 bases, and 9 bases had no gene match. The germline gives CDR1 SGHVS, CDR2 FNYEAQ. The CDR3 spans 15 residues. The CDR3 bases are TGTGCCAGCAGGTCCCGGGACAGAGAAAATTCACCCCTCCACTTT. Encoded protein: CASRSRDRENSPLHF.

The chain employs TRBV5-4 and TRBJ1-1; D might be TRBD1 (5 bases). The CDR3 covers 11 residues. V was trimmed by 1 base and J by 8 bases, leaving 6 bases between them. Germline-derived CDR1 and CDR2 are SGHNT and YYREEE (reference sequence). CDR3 bases: TGTGCCAGCAGCTTGCGGGGGGAAGCTTTCTTT. It translates to CASSLRGEAFF.

This clone was detected only a few times. The CDR3 region is CATSRELSGNYEQYF. CDR3 bases: TGTGCCACCAGCAGAGAACTGTCGGGGAACTACGAGCAGTACTTC. The chain employs TRBV15 and TRBJ2-7; a possible D gene is TRBD2 (5 bases). Germline values: CDR1 LNHNV, CDR2 YYDKDF (reference sequence). The CDR3 totals 15 residues. V lost 0 bases to trimming and J lost 3 bases, with 12 bases between them.

CDR3 sequence: CASSGGTGRSSYNEQFF. The CDR3 nucleotides are TGTGCCAGTAGTGGTGGGACAGGAAGAAGCTCCTACAATGAGCAGTTCTTC. The genes are TRBV19 and TRBJ2-1; TRBD1 matches 8 bases. With V trimmed by 5 bases and J by 0 bases, 9 bases remained unmatched. Germline values: CDR1 LNHDA, CDR2 SQIVND (reference sequence). This CDR3 has 17 residues.

This clone came up a few times. The V and J genes are TRBV7-3 and TRBJ2-7, with a tentative D call TRBD1 (6 bases). Germline V lookup: CDR1 SGHTA, CDR2 FQGTGA. The CDR3 has 12 residues. Trimming removed 5 bases from V and 5 bases from J, with 10 bases in between. CDR3 protein: CASSIQGNEQYF. CDR3 sequence (DNA): TGTGCCAGCAGCATACAGGGTAACGAGCAGTACTTC.

The table lists this clone with a few counts. The V call is TRBV6-6, the J call TRBJ1-6; tentatively, D is TRBD1 (5 bases). The CDR3 length is 14 residues. Germline V gene sequence: CDR1 MNHNY, CDR2 SVGAGI (reference sequence). V was cut by 2 bases and J by 9 bases, with 11 bases left in between. The CDR3 loop is CASSYTGLTSPLHF. Here the CDR3 DNA reads TGTGCCAGCAGTTACACGGGACTTACTTCACCCCTCCACTTT.

The sample holds a few counts of this clone. The chain couples TRBV28 to TRBJ2-4; a weak D match, TRBD2 (5 bases). V was pared by 9 bases and J by 1 base, with 16 bases between. CDR1 and CDR2 from the germline V gene are MDHEN and SYDVKM. The CDR3 contains 15 residues. CDR3 DNA: TGTGCCAGTCGTGAGGGCCCTGGGGCCAAAAACATTCAGTACTTC. This encodes CASREGPGAKNIQYF.

This chain links TRBV11-3 with TRBJ2-5; TRBD2 is a possible D gene (5 bases). This CDR3 is 13 amino acids long. Germline loops: CDR1 SGHNT, CDR2 YENEEA. With 5 bases removed from V and 5 bases from J, the gap between germline ends came to 12 bases. The CDR3 DNA reads TGTGCCAGCAGCGCTAGTGGCGGGGAGACCCAGTACTTC. It is translated as CASSASGGETQYF.

The V call is TRBV7-6, the J call TRBJ1-4; D is perhaps TRBD1 (6 bases). V lost 5 bases and J 12 bases, leaving 19 bases between the germline ends. Per the germline V gene, CDR1 is SGHVS and CDR2 is FNYEAQ. The CDR3 spans 14 residues. CDR3 protein: CASSPPWGRGELFF. The CDR3 DNA follows: TGTGCCAGCAGCCCTCCGTGGGGGCGGGGCGAACTGTTTTTT.